This TCR beta chain was recovered during a study of CD8+CD57+ T cells in acquired aplastic anemia. Study overall: Isolated CD4+ and CD8+ cells, once sorted, yielded DNA averaging roughly 3 ug. Findings and caveats of the study: Patients and controls had in common fewer than 30 CD8+ CDR3 sequences.

Per germline, CDR1 SQVTM and CDR2 ANQGSEA. V dropped 2 bases and J dropped 0 bases, with 13 bases sitting between them. The CDR3 sequence is 15 residues long. The use of genomic DNA as template underpinned the TCR beta VDJ and CDR3 profiling. A single record per CDR3 protein comes from TCRdb applying MiXCR to the reads. The data show more than 150,000 distinct CDR3 sequences, with 46% seen just once and about 2.9% held by the top ten. For this clonotype: What it binds is unknown.

The chain is built from TRBV29-1 and TRBJ2-5; the D gene is possibly TRBD1 (6 bases). The sample taken for sequencing was sorted CD4+, CD8+, or CD8+CD57+ T cells (not recorded which) from PBMCs. The receptor comes from a human donor in good health. CDR3: CSVERGLMYQETQYF. The CDR3 DNA follows: TGCAGCGTTGAAAGGGGGTTGATGTACCAAGAGACCCAGTACTTC.